This T cell receptor beta chain is drawn from a study of cytomegalovirus exposure and HLA in healthy donors. Findings and limits, study-wide: Near-uniform donor sequencing depth was presumed by presence/absence analyses. Earlier findings revealed that most TCR beta V segments proved productive either about 87% or about 30% of the time.

Primers included in the PCR were 60 Vbeta and 13 Jbeta primers. This table comes from immunoSEQ multiplex PCR, and its TCRdb copy is limited to in-frame clones, with some not included. The table includes 110,000 to 150,000 clones, 70% to 90% detected once. Deletions cut 1 base from V and 2 bases from J, with 11 bases between. The CDR3 has 15 residues. Everyone who donated was a healthy bone marrow donor. About this clone: Its antigen is currently unknown.

Sequenced input: PBMCs. The source is a middle-aged woman in good health and CMV-seropositive. The chain links TRBV5-3 to TRBJ2-3; D is perhaps TRBD1 (6 bases). TRBV5-3 has ORF status, its function being uncertain. CDR3 protein: CARSLTGQHTDTQYF. In nucleotides, the CDR3 is TGTGCCAGAAGCTTGACTGGACAGCACACAGATACGCAGTATTTT.